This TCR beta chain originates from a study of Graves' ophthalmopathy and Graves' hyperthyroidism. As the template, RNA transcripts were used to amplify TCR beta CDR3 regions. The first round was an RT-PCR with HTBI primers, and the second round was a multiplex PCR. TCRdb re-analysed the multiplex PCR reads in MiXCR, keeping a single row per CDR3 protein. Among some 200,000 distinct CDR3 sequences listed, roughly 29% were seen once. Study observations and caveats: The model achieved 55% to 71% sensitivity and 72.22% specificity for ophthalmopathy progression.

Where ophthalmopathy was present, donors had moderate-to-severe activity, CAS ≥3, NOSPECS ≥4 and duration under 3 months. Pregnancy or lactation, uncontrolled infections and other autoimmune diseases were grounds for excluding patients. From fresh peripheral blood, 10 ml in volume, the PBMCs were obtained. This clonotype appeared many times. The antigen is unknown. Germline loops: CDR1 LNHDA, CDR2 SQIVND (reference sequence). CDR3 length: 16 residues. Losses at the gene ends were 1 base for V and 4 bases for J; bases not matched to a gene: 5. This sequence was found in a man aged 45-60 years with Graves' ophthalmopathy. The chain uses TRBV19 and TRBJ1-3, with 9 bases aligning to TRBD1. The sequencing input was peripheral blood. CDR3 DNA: TGTGCCAGTAGTATAGCCCGGACAGGGGTCGGAAACACCATATATTTT. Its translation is CASSIARTGVGNTIYF.